This T cell receptor beta chain originates from a study of blood T cell repertoires in COVID-19. Authors' data handling: From reference gene primer amplification, estimates of nucleated cell counts were derived. Assay used: immunoSEQ multiplex PCR; TCRdb lists only in-frame clones, some missing. From that table come the V and J calls and clone size; the DNA was used to work out D and trimming. The sample gives some 420,000 clones, around 91% of which show up once; approximately 1.2% is in the top ten. Across 20 to 25 US areas, participants ranged in age from 18 to 89 years. Cohort allocation depended upon clinical history that participants reported. Recovered participants had two consecutive negative NP/OP PCR tests, healthcare professional clearance, or symptom resolution. Between the trimmed V and J ends, which lost 6 bases and 8 bases, there was a span of 13 bases. The CDR3 contains 12 residues. Germline-derived CDR1 and CDR2 are LNHDA and SQIVND (reference sequence).

The source is a man under 40 who had recovered from COVID-19. The sequencing input was PBMCs or T cells enriched from blood (not recorded which). The gene calls are TRBV19 and TRBJ1-2; D unclear. The CDR3 DNA sequence: TGTGCCAGTAGCCTTGAAGTGAGCGGCTACACCTTC. Translation gives CASSLEVSGYTF.